This is a list of T cell receptor beta chains from one sample in a study of OX40 agonist ivuxolimab in advanced cancers. The protocol was immunoSEQ multiplex PCR, while the TCRdb copy is restricted to in-frame clones and leaves out a portion. Of roughly 50,000 clones in the sample, 80% to 95% were seen once. This sample comprised CD4+ or CD8+ T cells sorted from blood, obtained in a trial of the OX40 agonist ivuxolimab. The receptors derive from an adult with an advanced solid tumor such as melanoma, head and neck, liver or kidney cancer. CDR3s include the opening cysteine and the closing phenylalanine or tryptophan. Fields, in order: V gene, J gene, clone size, D gene, CDR3 DNA, CDR3 protein. D genes are given only for firm matches. Only some rows state a clone size, as once, few, many or a class for expanded clones.

v_gene: TRBV4-1; j_gene: TRBJ1-2; abundance: few; d_gene: NA; CDR3nt: TGCGCCAGCAGCCAACCCCGGGACACGGGGTTGAAGGGCTACACCTTC; CDR3aa: CASSQPRDTGLKGYTF
v_gene: TRBV6-6; j_gene: TRBJ1-4; abundance: NA; d_gene: NA; CDR3nt: TGTGCCAGCAGGGTCGGTTCTGAAAAACTGTTTTTT; CDR3aa: CASRVGSEKLFF
v_gene: TRBV11-2; j_gene: TRBJ2-3; abundance: NA; d_gene: NA; CDR3nt: TGTGCCAGCAGCTTAAGGGACAGCACAGATACGCAGTATTTT; CDR3aa: CASSLRDSTDTQYF
v_gene: TRBV10-3; j_gene: TRBJ1-2; abundance: NA; d_gene: NA; CDR3nt: TGTGCCATCAGTGAGTCGTATGCGGGCGGAGGACTTTCTAACTATGGCTACACCTTC; CDR3aa: CAISESYAGGGLSNYGYTF
v_gene: TRBV5-4; j_gene: TRBJ2-5; abundance: NA; d_gene: NA; CDR3nt: TGTGCCAGCAGCTCAACCACCGAGACCCAGTACTTC; CDR3aa: CASSSTTETQYF
v_gene: TRBV7-9; j_gene: TRBJ1-4; abundance: NA; d_gene: NA; CDR3nt: TGTGCCAGCAGCCCCTTTACCTATAATGAAAAACTGTTTTTT; CDR3aa: CASSPFTYNEKLFF
v_gene: TRBV5-1; j_gene: TRBJ2-1; abundance: NA; d_gene: TRBD1; CDR3nt: TGCGCCAGCAGCCAGGACAGGGCCTCCTACAATGAGCAGTTCTTC; CDR3aa: CASSQDRASYNEQFF
v_gene: TRBV4-1; j_gene: TRBJ1-1; abundance: NA; d_gene: TRBD1; CDR3nt: TGCGCCAGCAGGCCAGGGGGCAGGGGGCAGCGGAACACTGAAGCTTTCTTT; CDR3aa: CASRPGGRGQRNTEAFF
v_gene: TRBV5-1; j_gene: TRBJ1-1; abundance: NA; d_gene: TRBD1; CDR3nt: TGCGCCAGCAGCCCATTAGACAGGGAAGGCACTGAAGCTTTCTTT; CDR3aa: CASSPLDREGTEAFF
v_gene: TRBV10-1; j_gene: TRBJ2-7; abundance: NA; d_gene: TRBD2; CDR3nt: TGCGCCATCACGGCGGGAGGCAGAACCTACGAGCAGTACTTC; CDR3aa: CAITAGGRTYEQYF
v_gene: TRBV5-6; j_gene: TRBJ2-7; abundance: NA; d_gene: NA; CDR3nt: TGTGCCAGCAGCTTGAGGGGTGGACGCCCTTACGAGCAGTACTTC; CDR3aa: CASSLRGGRPYEQYF
v_gene: TRBV19; j_gene: TRBJ1-6; abundance: NA; d_gene: TRBD1; CDR3nt: TGTGCCAGTAGTCAAGGGCTCACAGGGGCCCTCCACTTT; CDR3aa: CASSQGLTGALHF
v_gene: TRBV19; j_gene: TRBJ2-5; abundance: NA; d_gene: NA; CDR3nt: TGTGCCAGTAGTATAGGCAGGCAAGAGACCCAGTACTTC; CDR3aa: CASSIGRQETQYF
v_gene: TRBV10-1; j_gene: TRBJ2-7; abundance: NA; d_gene: TRBD1; CDR3nt: TGCGCCAGCAGTCCGGACAGGGGGATATACGAGCAGTACTTC; CDR3aa: CASSPDRGIYEQYF
v_gene: TRBV4-2; j_gene: TRBJ1-5; abundance: NA; d_gene: NA; CDR3nt: TGTGCCAGCAGCTTTGAGGGGATACAGCCCCAGCATTTT; CDR3aa: CASSFEGIQPQHF
v_gene: TRBV7-9; j_gene: TRBJ2-5; abundance: NA; d_gene: NA; CDR3nt: TGTGCCAGCAGCTTACTGCAAGAGACCCAGTACTTC; CDR3aa: CASSLLQETQYF
v_gene: TRBV6-5; j_gene: TRBJ2-1; abundance: once; d_gene: TRBD1; CDR3nt: TGTGCCAGCAGTTACGGGACAGGGAACTCCTACAATGAGCAGTTCTTC; CDR3aa: CASSYGTGNSYNEQFF
v_gene: TRBV6-5; j_gene: TRBJ2-7; abundance: once; d_gene: NA; CDR3nt: TGTGCCAGCACCTCCTTTAGGGCTCCTCACGAGCAGTACTTC; CDR3aa: CASTSFRAPHEQYF
v_gene: TRBV5-1; j_gene: TRBJ1-5; abundance: NA; d_gene: TRBD1; CDR3nt: TGCGCCAGCAGCTACCGGGACAGGGGGCATCAGCCCCAGCATTTT; CDR3aa: CASSYRDRGHQPQHF
v_gene: TRBV14; j_gene: TRBJ1-1; abundance: once; d_gene: NA; CDR3nt: TGTGCCAGCAGCCTTTATCTGGACGGCTTCGGGGAAGCTTTCTTT; CDR3aa: CASSLYLDGFGEAFF
v_gene: TRBV13; j_gene: TRBJ1-1; abundance: NA; d_gene: NA; CDR3nt: TGTGCCAGCAGCCCACGGCGGAGGCGCCGGGGGGATCCTGAAGCTTTCTTT; CDR3aa: CASSPRRRRRGDPEAFF
v_gene: TRBV19; j_gene: TRBJ2-6; abundance: NA; d_gene: TRBD1; CDR3nt: TGTGCCAGTAGTAAATCGGGACAGGGATTTTTTGCTGGGGCCAACGTCCTGACTTTC; CDR3aa: CASSKSGQGFFAGANVLTF
v_gene: TRBV19; j_gene: TRBJ1-2; abundance: NA; d_gene: TRBD1; CDR3nt: TGTGCCAGTAGTATAGGAGACAGGGACGTCATAAAGGGCTACACCTTC; CDR3aa: CASSIGDRDVIKGYTF
v_gene: TRBV5-8; j_gene: TRBJ2-7; abundance: NA; d_gene: NA; CDR3nt: TGTGCCAGCAGCCGAGCTCGGCACCTCTCCTACGAGCAGTACTTC; CDR3aa: CASSRARHLSYEQYF
v_gene: TRBV6-5; j_gene: TRBJ1-3; abundance: NA; d_gene: NA; CDR3nt: TGTGCCAGCAGTAAGAGGGGGGTGGCTGGAAACACCATATATTTT; CDR3aa: CASSKRGVAGNTIYF
v_gene: TRBV7-7; j_gene: TRBJ2-2; abundance: NA; d_gene: TRBD2; CDR3nt: TGTGCTAGCAGCCCCTCGCGGGGGGCAGTGGAGCTGTTTTTT; CDR3aa: CASSPSRGAVELFF
v_gene: TRBV2; j_gene: TRBJ2-7; abundance: few; d_gene: TRBD1; CDR3nt: TGTGCCAGCAGTGAAAAGGGACAGCTCCCCTACGAGCAGTACTTC; CDR3aa: CASSEKGQLPYEQYF
v_gene: TRBV28; j_gene: TRBJ2-1; abundance: NA; d_gene: TRBD2; CDR3nt: TGTGCCAGCAGTTCAAGCGGGGATTACAATGAGCAGTTCTTC; CDR3aa: CASSSSGDYNEQFF
v_gene: TRBV5-8; j_gene: TRBJ2-7; abundance: NA; d_gene: NA; CDR3nt: TGTGCCAGCAGCTTGAGTGGTACCTACGAGCAGTACTTC; CDR3aa: CASSLSGTYEQYF
v_gene: TRBV4-1; j_gene: TRBJ2-2; abundance: NA; d_gene: NA; CDR3nt: TGCGCCAGCAGCCCACCGGGACGACGAAACCCCGGGGAGCTGTTTTTT; CDR3aa: CASSPPGRRNPGELFF
v_gene: TRBV11-2; j_gene: TRBJ1-2; abundance: NA; d_gene: NA; CDR3nt: TGTGCCAGCAGCTTATGGGCAGGGCATGGCTACACCTTC; CDR3aa: CASSLWAGHGYTF
v_gene: TRBV6-5; j_gene: TRBJ2-4; abundance: few; d_gene: NA; CDR3nt: TGTGCCAGCAGTGATATCCGAGCCAAAAACATTCAGTACTTC; CDR3aa: CASSDIRAKNIQYF
v_gene: TRBV7-9; j_gene: TRBJ1-1; abundance: NA; d_gene: NA; CDR3nt: TGTGCCAGCAGCTTAGCGTTTAAGGGGTCCCCAGAAGCTTTCTTT; CDR3aa: CASSLAFKGSPEAFF
v_gene: TRBV11-2; j_gene: TRBJ1-2; abundance: NA; d_gene: NA; CDR3nt: TGTGCCAGCAGCTTAGCCCCCCTCGGCGGTACGACAGACTATGGCTACACCTTC; CDR3aa: CASSLAPLGGTTDYGYTF
v_gene: TRBV7-2; j_gene: TRBJ2-7; abundance: NA; d_gene: NA; CDR3nt: TGTGCCAGCAGCTTAGAGGTAATCTCCTACGAGCAGTACTTC; CDR3aa: CASSLEVISYEQYF
v_gene: TRBV4-1; j_gene: TRBJ1-4; abundance: NA; d_gene: NA; CDR3nt: TGCGCCAGCAGCCTACAGGGTAGCGGAAATGAAAAACTGTTTTTT; CDR3aa: CASSLQGSGNEKLFF
v_gene: TRBV21-1; j_gene: TRBJ2-1; abundance: NA; d_gene: NA; CDR3nt: TGTGCCAGCAGCGAAGGAGCTAGCGGGAGCTACATGAATGAGCAGTTCTTC; CDR3aa: CASSEGASGSYMNEQFF
v_gene: TRBV5-1; j_gene: TRBJ1-2; abundance: NA; d_gene: TRBD1; CDR3nt: TGCGCCAGCAGGACGGGACAGGCGCCTGGCTACACCTTC; CDR3aa: CASRTGQAPGYTF
v_gene: TRBV4-1; j_gene: TRBJ1-2; abundance: NA; d_gene: TRBD1; CDR3nt: TGCGCCAGCAGCCAAGGCCTCAGGGGGCGAAGCTATGGCTACACCTTC; CDR3aa: CASSQGLRGRSYGYTF
v_gene: TRBV9; j_gene: TRBJ2-2; abundance: NA; d_gene: TRBD2; CDR3nt: TGTGCCAGCAGCGTAGGACTAGCGGGAGGGCAGAGTACCGGGGAGCTGTTTTTT; CDR3aa: CASSVGLAGGQSTGELFF
v_gene: TRBV7-3; j_gene: TRBJ2-5; abundance: NA; d_gene: TRBD2; CDR3nt: TGTGCCAGCAGCCAGCGGGAGAGGGAGACCCAGTACTTC; CDR3aa: CASSQRERETQYF
v_gene: TRBV9; j_gene: TRBJ2-3; abundance: NA; d_gene: TRBD2; CDR3nt: TGTGCCAGCAGCTCCCGGGGAGCGGGAGTCGGAACAGATACGCAGTATTTT; CDR3aa: CASSSRGAGVGTDTQYF
v_gene: TRBV15; j_gene: TRBJ2-5; abundance: NA; d_gene: NA; CDR3nt: TGTGCCACCAGCAGGGGAGGATTAGGGGGCACTCGAGAGACCCAGTACTTC; CDR3aa: CATSRGGLGGTRETQYF
v_gene: TRBV2; j_gene: TRBJ2-5; abundance: NA; d_gene: NA; CDR3nt: TGTGCCAGCAGTGAAGGGGGGGGCCGGGAGACCCAGTACTTC; CDR3aa: CASSEGGGRETQYF
v_gene: TRBV28; j_gene: TRBJ2-7; abundance: NA; d_gene: TRBD1; CDR3nt: TGTGCCAGCAGTACCTGGGACAGGGGGCCGGGGGAGCAGTACTTC; CDR3aa: CASSTWDRGPGEQYF
v_gene: TRBV5-6; j_gene: TRBJ1-1; abundance: NA; d_gene: NA; CDR3nt: TGTGCCAGCAGCTTTGGGGGGAGAGGTACTGAAGCTTTCTTT; CDR3aa: CASSFGGRGTEAFF
v_gene: TRBV11-2; j_gene: TRBJ2-5; abundance: NA; d_gene: TRBD2; CDR3nt: TGTGCCAGCAGCTTACTTCTAGCGGGGCCCCAAGAGACCCAGTACTTC; CDR3aa: CASSLLLAGPQETQYF
v_gene: TRBV7-6; j_gene: TRBJ2-2; abundance: few; d_gene: TRBD1; CDR3nt: TGTGCCAGCAGCCGACCGGGACAGGGGATAGACACCGGGGAGCTGTTTTTT; CDR3aa: CASSRPGQGIDTGELFF
v_gene: TRBV28; j_gene: TRBJ2-1; abundance: NA; d_gene: TRBD1; CDR3nt: TGTGCCAGCAGTTTAACAGGGGGAAGGGGCTACAATGAGCAGTTCTTC; CDR3aa: CASSLTGGRGYNEQFF
v_gene: TRBV15; j_gene: TRBJ2-7; abundance: NA; d_gene: NA; CDR3nt: TGTGCCACCAGCAGAACAACAGGGGAGCAGTACTTC; CDR3aa: CATSRTTGEQYF
v_gene: TRBV2; j_gene: TRBJ2-7; abundance: NA; d_gene: TRBD2; CDR3nt: TGTGCCAGCAGTGTAAATCCGGGACTAGCGGGATCCGAGCAGTACTTC; CDR3aa: CASSVNPGLAGSEQYF
v_gene: TRBV10-3; j_gene: TRBJ2-1; abundance: NA; d_gene: NA; CDR3nt: TGTGCCACCTATACTACGGGAGCCATCAGCTCCTACAATGAGCAGTTCTTC; CDR3aa: CATYTTGAISSYNEQFF
v_gene: TRBV5-6; j_gene: TRBJ1-2; abundance: NA; d_gene: NA; CDR3nt: TGTGCCAGCAGCTTACAGGGCTTGGGAGACTATGGCTACACCTTC; CDR3aa: CASSLQGLGDYGYTF
v_gene: TRBV27; j_gene: TRBJ2-7; abundance: NA; d_gene: NA; CDR3nt: TGTGCCAGCAGTGGTCCTAACAAGGGGTCCTACGAGCAGTACTTC; CDR3aa: CASSGPNKGSYEQYF
v_gene: TRBV2; j_gene: TRBJ1-1; abundance: NA; d_gene: NA; CDR3nt: TGTGCCAGCACAGGCGGGGTTAACACTGAAGCTTTCTTT; CDR3aa: CASTGGVNTEAFF